The clone carrying this TCR beta chain was seen only a few times. The sample comes from a study of blood T cells in healthy people across ages. With a J-beta primer mix and a sample-barcoded 5' primer, a second PCR ran roughly 6 to 11 cycles. TCRdb passed the 5' RACE reads through MiXCR, listing each CDR3 protein once. The sample has about 640,000 distinct CDR3 sequences, approximately 30% seen once. CDR3 size: 14 residues. In germline, CDR1 is SGHDN, CDR2 FVKESK. Trimming took off 0 bases at V and 8 bases at J, with 8 bases between the two ends. The chain employs TRBV14 and TRBJ1-6; D is uncertain. The origin of this receptor is a woman older than 75 in good health. Sequencing was performed on blood. DNA of the CDR3: TGTGCCAGCAGCCAAGAAGGCCGCCATTCACCCCTCCACTTT. Translation gives CASSQEGRHSPLHF.